This note documents a single T cell receptor beta chain sequence. The antigen remains undetermined. Profiled with immunoSEQ multiplex PCR; TCRdb holds only in-frame clones, not every one. In the table there are approximately 1,000,000 clones, 75% to 85% of which are singletons. This sample is drawn from a study of shared clonotypes between healthy human individuals. Study results and limitations: The naive CD4 repertoires of a handful of donors were compared, and around 5% of clonotypes were shared.

CDR1 is KGHSH and CDR2 is LQKENI in the germline V gene. The CDR3 extends over 15 amino acids. The ends lost 5 bases at V and 5 bases at J; junction bases unmatched: 11. Input material: memory CD4+ T cells from PBMCs. Subset here: CD45RA-negative fraction. The sequence derives from a man in his late teens or twenties in good health. Some clones in this sample may be carry-over from other donors' samples. V usage is TRBV18 and J usage is TRBJ2-7; TRBD1 aligns across 8 bases. The CDR3 reads CASSTKGQGIHEQYF. The CDR3 coding sequence is TGTGCCAGCTCAACCAAAGGACAGGGTATCCACGAGCAGTACTTC.